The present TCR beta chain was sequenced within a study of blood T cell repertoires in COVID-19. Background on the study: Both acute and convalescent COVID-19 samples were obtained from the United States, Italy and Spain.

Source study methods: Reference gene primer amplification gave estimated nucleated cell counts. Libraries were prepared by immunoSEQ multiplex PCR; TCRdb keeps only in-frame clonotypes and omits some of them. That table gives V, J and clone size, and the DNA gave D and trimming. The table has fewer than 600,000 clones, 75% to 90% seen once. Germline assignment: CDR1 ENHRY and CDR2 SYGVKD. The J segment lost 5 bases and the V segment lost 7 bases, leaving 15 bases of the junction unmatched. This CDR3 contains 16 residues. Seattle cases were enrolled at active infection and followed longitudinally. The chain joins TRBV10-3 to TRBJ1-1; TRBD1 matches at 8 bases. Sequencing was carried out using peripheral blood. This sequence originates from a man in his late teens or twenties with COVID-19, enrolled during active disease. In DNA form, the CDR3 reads TGTGCCATCAATAGAAGGGACAGGCGGGGGACGACTGAAGCTTTCTTT. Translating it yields CAINRRDRRGTTEAFF.